Listed here are 20 T cell receptor beta chains from one sample, sequenced in a study of cytomegalovirus exposure and HLA in healthy donors. Both 60 Vbeta primers and 13 Jbeta primers went into the PCR. Clones were read by immunoSEQ multiplex PCR, and TCRdb kept only the in-frame ones, dropping some. The table lists over 150,000 clones, approximately 80% of them singletons. Sequencing was done on a sample of PBMCs. The receptors shown here come from a man aged 18 to 30 in good health and CMV-seropositive.

This rearrangement joins TRBV5-4 to TRBJ1-6; TRBD1 aligns across 10 bases. The V segment lost 4 bases and the J segment 9 bases; nucleotides outside the gene matches: 7. CDR1 is SGHNT, CDR2 YYREEE, per germline (reference sequence). The CDR3 has 15 residues. The CDR3 nucleotides are TGTGCCAGCAGCCCTGGGACAGGGGCAACTTCACCCCTCCACTTT. Protein sequence: CASSPGTGATSPLHF.

This sequence joins TRBV7-6 and TRBJ1-3; the D gene is possibly TRBD1 (5 bases). V shed 0 bases and J shed 0 bases, with 6 bases lying between them. The length of the CDR3 is 15 residues. Germline CDR1 is SGHVS and CDR2 is FNYEAQ. The CDR3 nucleotides are TGTGCCAGCAGCTTAGCCGACAGCTCTGGAAACACCATATATTTT. This sequence encodes CASSLADSSGNTIYF.

Points on this clone: The sample has other DNA sequences that encode this CDR3 too. The rearrangement uses TRBV10-3 and TRBJ2-1, with 12 bases aligning to TRBD2. The germline V gene has CDR1 ENHRY and CDR2 SYGVKD. Germline trimming cut 9 bases from V and 6 bases from J; bases unmatched to any gene: 3. The CDR3 sequence is 13 residues long. The CDR3 nucleotides are TGTGCCATAATGACTAGCGGGGGCAATGAGCAGTTCTTC. This gives the protein CAIMTSGGNEQFF.

This clone was detected only a few times. This chain uses TRBV11-2 with TRBJ2-1; TRBD2 agrees at 9 bases. This CDR3 has 15 amino acids. Trimming removed 6 bases from V and 10 bases from J; junction bases left unmatched: 13. Germline V gene lookup returns CDR1 SGHAT and CDR2 FQNNGV. This CDR3 is CASRFGASGAPEQFF. CDR3 coding DNA: TGTGCCAGCAGATTCGGGGCTAGCGGGGCCCCGGAGCAGTTCTTC.

This clone was seen more than once but under ten times. This rearrangement joins TRBV5-1 to TRBJ1-2; D possibly corresponds to TRBD1 (6 bases). The length of the CDR3 is 14 residues. Germline V gene sequence: CDR1 SGHRS, CDR2 YFSETQ. Trimming removed 4 bases from V and 4 bases from J, with 14 bases in between. CDR3 nucleotides: TGCGCCAGCAGCATCTGGACAGAGACCTATGGCTACACCTTC. Its translation: CASSIWTETYGYTF.

CDR3 nucleotides: TGTGCCAGCAAACCGGGATTTAGCTCCTACGAGCAGTACTTC. Translating gives CASKPGFSSYEQYF. The rearrangement links TRBV2 to TRBJ2-7; D may be TRBD2 (5 bases). Trimming took off 7 bases at V and 0 bases at J, with 13 bases between the two ends. Germline CDR1 is SNHLY and CDR2 is FYNNEI. CDR3 length: 14 amino acids. The whole variable domain, filled in from reference TRBV2 and TRBJ2-7, reads EPEVTQTPSHQVTQMGQEVILRCVPISNHLYFYWYRQILGQKVEFLVSFYNNEISEKSEIFDDQFSVERPDGSNFTLKIRSTKLEDSAMYFCASKPGFSSYEQYFGPGTRLTVT.

This clone was seen only a few times. The chain uses TRBV19 and TRBJ1-2, with D perhaps TRBD1 (6 bases). Between the trimmed V and J ends, which lost 5 bases and 0 bases, there was a span of 13 bases. There are 15 residues in the CDR3. Germline V gives CDR1 LNHDA, CDR2 SQIVND (reference sequence). The CDR3 region has the DNA TGTGCCAGTAGTCCCCGACAGGCCTCTAACTATGGCTACACCTTC. Protein: CASSPRQASNYGYTF.

This sequence joins TRBV7-8 and TRBJ2-5, with 9 bases identical to TRBD2. The CDR3 sequence is 17 residues long. From germline, CDR1 is SGHVS and CDR2 FQNEAQ. V lost 4 bases and J lost 0; bases outside the gene matches: 9. Here the CDR3 reads CASSSLIAGEDQETQYF. The DNA of the CDR3 is TGTGCCAGCAGCTCACTAATAGCGGGGGAGGACCAAGAGACCCAGTACTTC.

The V gene is TRBV29-1, the J gene TRBJ1-2, with a tentative D call TRBD1 (5 bases). The germline CDR1 and CDR2 sequences are SQVTM and ANQGSEA. CDR3 length: 12 residues. V was shortened by 3 bases and J by 8 bases, with 13 bases between the two germline ends. The CDR3 here is CSVEDTATGYTF. The DNA for the CDR3 is TGCAGCGTTGAGGACACTGCAACAGGCTACACCTTC.

The chain has TRBV25-1 and TRBJ2-1; 9 bases align to TRBD1. The CDR3 is 15 residues long. The germline gives CDR1 MGHDK, CDR2 SYGVNS. V was pared by 7 bases and J by 5 bases, with 9 bases of the junction left unmatched. The CDR3 nucleotides read TGTGCCAGCAAAAAAACAGGGGGCGGACACAATGAGCAGTTCTTC. Its translation is CASKKTGGGHNEQFF.

Remarks on this clone: Additional DNA sequences in this sample encode the identical CDR3. This sequence joins TRBV19 and TRBJ2-1; 7 nucleotides align to TRBD2. The V gene end was trimmed by 5 bases and the J gene end by 4 bases; junction bases not matched to a gene: 2. Per the germline V gene, CDR1 is LNHDA and CDR2 is SQIVND (reference sequence). The CDR3 extends over 13 amino acids. CDR3 residues: CASSGGSYNEQFF. The DNA of the CDR3 is TGTGCCAGTAGTGGCGGGAGTTACAATGAGCAGTTCTTC.

A note on this clone: Relative to the germline gene, one junction end is altered; a read error may explain this. The gene calls are TRBV4-1 and TRBJ2-6; D uncertain. The CDR3 loop spans 17 amino acids. CDR1 is MGHRA and CDR2 is YSYEKL in the germline V gene. The CDR3 sequence is CASSEEAHVPGANVLTF. As DNA, the CDR3 is TGCGCCAGCAGCGAAGAGGCACACGTCCCTGGGGCCAACGTCCTGACTTTC.

The V gene is TRBV27, the J gene TRBJ1-1; D remains unclear. V lost 3 bases and J lost 5, with 10 bases in between. Germline loops: CDR1 MNHEY, CDR2 SMNVEV (reference sequence). CDR3 length equals 13 residues. The CDR3 loop reads CASSFLERTEAFF. CDR3 sequence (DNA): TGTGCCAGCAGTTTCCTGGAGAGGACTGAAGCTTTCTTT.

The chain links TRBV7-3 to TRBJ2-2; perhaps TRBD2 as D (6 bases). V was clipped by 1 base and J by 3 bases, with 12 bases between them. CDR3 length equals 16 residues. The germline CDR1 and CDR2 sequences are SGHTA and FQGTGA. The CDR3 spells CASSLNAGPYTGELFF. The DNA for the CDR3 is TGTGCCAGCAGCTTAAATGCGGGGCCCTACACCGGGGAGCTGTTTTTT.

The CDR3 protein is CASSLETNNEQFF. The DNA for the CDR3 is TGTGCCAGCAGCCTTGAGACTAACAATGAGCAGTTCTTC. The chain is built from TRBV5-4 and TRBJ2-1; TRBD2 might be the D (5 bases). The ends were cut back, 4 bases at V and 5 bases at J, with 10 bases in the middle. The CDR3 totals 13 residues. CDR1 and CDR2 from the germline V gene are SGHNT and YYREEE (reference sequence). Full variable domain (rest looked up from reference TRBV5-4 and TRBJ2-1): ETGVTQSPTHLIKTRGQQVTLRCSSQSGHNTVSWYQQALGQGPQFIFQYYREEENGRGNFPPRFSGLQFPNYSSELNVNALELDDSALYLCASSLETNNEQFFGPGTRLTVL.

The genes are TRBV6-5 and TRBJ1-6; 8 nucleotides align to TRBD1. Germline-derived CDR1 and CDR2 are MNHEY and SVGAGI. CDR3 length equals 14 residues. The J segment lost 12 bases and the V segment lost 7 bases, leaving 11 bases of the junction unmatched. CDR3 bases: TGTGCCAGCAATCTCCGGGACAGGAGAGGACCCCTCCACTTT. Translated: CASNLRDRRGPLHF.

Here the CDR3 DNA reads TGCGCCAGCAGCCAAGATGTAGCGGGACCCAGGTCATACGAGCAGTACTTC. It is translated as CASSQDVAGPRSYEQYF. This chain connects TRBV4-1 to TRBJ2-5; 8 bases map to TRBD2. The J call could be wrong; TRBJ2-7 is a better fit for the DNA end. Looked up from germline, CDR1 is MGHRA and CDR2 is YSYEKL. The CDR3 covers 17 residues.

This clone came up a few times. The chain is built from TRBV9 and TRBJ1-1, with D maybe TRBD1 (5 bases). V shed 5 bases and J shed 1 base, with 9 bases lying between them. The CDR3 totals 13 residues. CDR1 and CDR2 from the germline V gene are SGDLS and YYNGEE. The CDR3 nucleotides read TGTGCCAGCAGTATCACAGGGAACACTGAAGCTTTCTTT. Its translation: CASSITGNTEAFF.

This clone showed up just a few times. V and J are TRBV7-5 and TRBJ2-4; the table gives TRBD1 as D, unverified against the DNA. TRBV7-5 is assigned pseudogene status. This CDR3 has 17 amino acids. For the CDR3, the DNA is TGTGCCAGAAGCTTGAATCCGGGACAGGGGACCAAAAACATTCAGTACTTC. It is translated as CARSLNPGQGTKNIQYF.

The CDR3 loop reads CATSRAAGAAEAFF. The DNA for the CDR3 is TGTGCCACCAGCAGAGCAGCTGGGGCAGCTGAAGCTTTCTTT. The chain joins TRBV15 to TRBJ1-1; possible D gene TRBD1, 5 bases. The V gene lost 1 base and the J gene lost 6 bases, with 12 bases spanning the gap. Germline V gene sequence: CDR1 LNHNV, CDR2 YYDKDF (reference sequence). The CDR3 runs 14 residues.